What follows are 26 T cell receptor beta chains derived from one specimen sequenced in a study of cytomegalovirus exposure and HLA in healthy donors. The study ran its PCR with 60 Vbeta and 13 Jbeta primers. Data came from immunoSEQ multiplex PCR; TCRdb stores just in-frame clones and leaves some out. The profile shows about 34,000 clones, 55% to 80% of them singletons. Sequencing input: PBMCs. Every receptor here comes from a man aged 40-49 years in good health and CMV-seropositive.

The V and J genes are TRBV19 and TRBJ1-5; 9 bases agree with TRBD1. The CDR3 covers 17 residues. Germline trimming cut 1 base from V and 0 bases from J; bases unmatched to any gene: 4. CDR1 and CDR2 from the germline V gene are LNHDA and SQIVND (reference sequence). This chain's CDR3 is CASSIVWTGDSNQPQHF. In DNA, the CDR3 is TGTGCCAGTAGTATAGTCTGGACAGGGGATAGCAATCAGCCCCAGCATTTT.

This chain uses TRBV6-5 with TRBJ2-1; 9 positions agree with TRBD1. Looked up from germline, CDR1 is MNHEY and CDR2 is SVGAGI. This CDR3 has 14 amino acids. J was trimmed by 3 bases and V by 8 bases; bases with no gene match: 5. CDR3 sequence reads: CASSTGGRYNEQFF. CDR3 coding DNA: TGTGCCAGCTCGACAGGGGGTCGCTACAATGAGCAGTTCTTC.

The chain couples TRBV9 to TRBJ1-3; D gene unclear. The CDR3 runs 14 residues. V lost 3 bases, J lost 0 bases, and 7 bases lay in between. Germline CDR1 and CDR2: SGDLS and YYNGEE. The CDR3 loop is CASSGGSSGNTIYF. The CDR3 DNA follows: TGTGCCAGCAGCGGAGGTAGCTCTGGAAACACCATATATTTT.

V and J are TRBV5-4 and TRBJ1-2, with TRBD1 identical over 9 bases. This CDR3 is 15 amino acids long. V shed 5 bases, J shed 2 bases, and the junction held 7 bases outside the gene matches. CDR1 and CDR2 from the germline V gene are SGHNT and YYREEE (reference sequence). The CDR3 coding sequence is TGTGCCAGCAGACAGACGACAGGGGGGAACTATGGCTACACCTTC. It encodes CASRQTTGGNYGYTF.

V gene TRBV11-1 combines with J gene TRBJ2-3, with TRBD2 matching over 8 bases. This CDR3 is 16 amino acids long. The germline V gene encodes CDR1 SGHAT and CDR2 FQDESV (reference sequence). The V segment lost 5 bases and the J segment 6 bases; nucleotides outside the gene matches: 13. The CDR3, as DNA: TGTGCCAGCAGCCCCCGCCCCGGGGGGGCCTACGATACGCAGTATTTT. Its translation is CASSPRPGGAYDTQYF.

The rearrangement links TRBV1 to TRBJ2-1; the table's D gene call, TRBD2, was not cross checked with the DNA. TRBV1 is recorded as a pseudogene. The CDR3 is 15 residues long. The CDR3 loop reads CTSSQLLGGCNEQFF. CDR3 DNA: TGCACCAGCAGCCAGCTTCTCGGGGGTTGTAATGAGCAGTTCTTC.

The genes are TRBV7-8 and TRBJ2-7; 7 nucleotides align to TRBD1. Per germline, CDR1 SGHVS and CDR2 FQNEAQ. Trimming removed 7 bases from V and 3 bases from J; junction bases left unmatched: 9. The CDR3 length is 14 residues. CDR3 sequence reads: CASIPGTAIYEQYF. DNA of the CDR3: TGTGCCAGCATCCCCGGGACAGCTATCTACGAGCAGTACTTC.

There are a few counts of this clone. This chain links TRBV30 with TRBJ1-1; D not certain. V was cut by 2 bases and J by 2 bases, with 9 bases left in between. The length of the CDR3 is 13 residues. Germline CDR1 is GTSNPN and CDR2 is SVGIG (reference sequence). The CDR3 reads CAWSLGSNTEAFF. The CDR3, as DNA: TGTGCCTGGAGTCTCGGGTCCAACACTGAAGCTTTCTTT.

The rearrangement uses TRBV7-9 and TRBJ1-3, with a possible D match to TRBD1 (5 bases). CDR1 and CDR2 (germline): SEHNR, FQNEAQ (reference sequence). V dropped 1 base and J dropped 4 bases, with 8 bases sitting between them. The length of the CDR3 is 14 residues. The CDR3 coding sequence is TGTGCCAGCAGCTTAGGGGGCTCGGGAAACACCATATATTTT. This gives the protein CASSLGGSGNTIYF.

The chain links TRBV7-2 to TRBJ1-6; possible D gene TRBD1, 6 bases. The CDR3 loop spans 13 amino acids. In germline, CDR1 is SGHTA, CDR2 FQGNSA. Trimming removed 8 bases at V and 9 bases at J, with 14 bases between. The CDR3, as DNA: TGTGCCAGCGGGGGGGGGCGCACTTCACCCCTCCACTTT. Its protein is CASGGGRTSPLHF.

The chain combines TRBV7-2 with TRBJ2-5; weak D call: TRBD1 (6 bases). Matching the DNA end better, TRBJ2-7 makes the J call doubtful. Looked up from germline, CDR1 is SGHTA and CDR2 is FQGNSA. This CDR3 is 13 amino acids long. CDR3 residues: CASSLHRVSEQYF. CDR3 sequence (DNA): TGTGCCAGCAGCTTACACAGGGTTTCCGAGCAGTACTTC.

The J gene is TRBJ1-5, the V gene TRBV5-6; D perhaps matches TRBD1 (5 bases). The V and J ends lost 4 bases and 5 bases respectively, with 10 bases between them. Germline V gives CDR1 SGHDT, CDR2 YYEEEE. This CDR3 region has 13 residues. The CDR3 region has the DNA TGTGCCAGCAGCCGGGCCAGGGATCAGCCCCAGCATTTT. Encoded protein: CASSRARDQPQHF.

This clone was seen a handful of times. The chain links TRBV28 to TRBJ2-5, with 10 bases lining up with TRBD1. V gave up 6 bases and J gave up 4 bases; unmatched junction bases: 2. The germline gives CDR1 MDHEN, CDR2 SYDVKM. The CDR3 has 13 amino acids. The CDR3 sequence: CASRGQGLETQYF. The CDR3 nucleotides read TGTGCCAGCAGGGGACAGGGGCTAGAGACCCAGTACTTC.

This clone was seen more than once but under ten times. The chain's CDR3 is CASSFEAQGSYEQYF. In DNA form, the CDR3 reads TGTGCCAGCAGCTTCGAAGCCCAGGGGTCCTACGAGCAGTACTTC. The chain combines TRBV7-6 with TRBJ2-7; perhaps TRBD1 as D (6 bases). Germline V gene sequence: CDR1 SGHVS, CDR2 FNYEAQ. The V and J ends lost 3 bases and 1 base respectively, with 13 bases between them. This CDR3 has 15 residues.

The rearrangement uses TRBV30 and TRBJ1-2, with 9 bases that match TRBD1. Germline CDR1 is GTSNPN and CDR2 is SVGIG (reference sequence). The CDR3 is made up of 12 amino acids. The V and J ends lost 5 bases and 8 bases, in that order; junction bases with no gene match: 6. CDR3 region: CAWGTGNQGYTF. The CDR3 DNA reads TGTGCCTGGGGGACAGGGAATCAGGGCTACACCTTC.

The chain uses TRBV19 and TRBJ1-2; 7 bases line up with TRBD1. V was clipped by 4 bases and J by 8 bases; unmatched bases: 7. Germline CDR1 is LNHDA and CDR2 is SQIVND (reference sequence). This CDR3 region has 13 residues. Written as DNA, the CDR3 is TGTGCCAGTAGTACGACAGGGTTTGGAGGCTACACCTTC. It translates to CASSTTGFGGYTF.

This clone has just a few counts. The chain has TRBV7-7 and TRBJ2-7; TRBD1 aligns across 8 bases. The CDR3 extends over 13 amino acids. J was trimmed by 6 bases and V by 2 bases; bases with no gene match: 3. From germline, CDR1 is SSHAT and CDR2 FNYEAQ (reference sequence). This CDR3 reads CASSLTGGAEQYF. As DNA, the CDR3 is TGTGCCAGCAGCTTAACAGGGGGTGCCGAGCAGTACTTC.

The chain has TRBV2 and TRBJ2-3; tentatively, D is TRBD2 (7 bases). The CDR3 loop spans 15 amino acids. Germline CDR1 reads SNHLY; CDR2 reads FYNNEI. Trimming took off 2 bases at V and 7 bases at J, with 16 bases between the two ends. CDR3 nucleotides: TGTGCCAGCAGTGAATTCTCTGCGGGGGCTTATACGCAGTATTTT. Encoded protein: CASSEFSAGAYTQYF.

The V and J genes are TRBV5-1 and TRBJ1-1; 12 nucleotides match TRBD1. CDR1 SGHRS and CDR2 YFSETQ come from the germline V gene. CDR3 length: 15 amino acids. V lost 0 bases to trimming and J lost 10 bases; unmatched junction nucleotides: 7. The CDR3 reads CASSLAGTGGFVAFF. The CDR3 DNA is TGCGCCAGCAGCTTGGCCGGGACAGGGGGCTTTGTAGCTTTCTTT.

DNA for the CDR3: TGTGCCAGCAGCCACGAGGGGGCGCGTGCAGATTCACCCCTCCACTTT. It codes for CASSHEGARADSPLHF. The genes are TRBV9 and TRBJ1-6; the match to TRBD1 covers 7 bases. The ends lost 4 bases at V and 8 bases at J; junction bases unmatched: 12. The CDR3 sequence is 16 residues long. Germline CDR1 reads SGDLS; CDR2 reads YYNGEE.

This chain connects TRBV19 to TRBJ1-1, with D possibly TRBD1 on 6 matching bases. V lost 6 bases and J 4 bases, leaving 12 bases between the germline ends. Germline CDR1 is LNHDA and CDR2 is SQIVND (reference sequence). The CDR3 is made up of 13 amino acids. The CDR3 loop reads CASSPTGPTEAFF. Written as DNA, the CDR3 is TGTGCCAGTAGCCCTACAGGGCCCACTGAAGCTTTCTTT.

The genes are TRBV5-1 and TRBJ2-1; 7 nucleotides align to TRBD1. The CDR3 extends over 15 amino acids. V lost 3 bases and J lost 5; bases outside the gene matches: 8. Germline assignment: CDR1 SGHRS and CDR2 YFSETQ. Here the CDR3 DNA reads TGCGCCAGCAGCTCCCGGGACAGAGATAACAATGAGCAGTTCTTC. As protein: CASSSRDRDNNEQFF.

On this clone: A read error may account for a junction end that differs from germline. V gene TRBV14 combines with J gene TRBJ1-2; 7 nucleotides match TRBD1. The CDR3 consists of 13 residues. Germline V CDR1 and CDR2: SGHDN, FVKESK. CDR3 nucleotides: TGTGCCAGCAGCGAAGACAGGGCATATGGCTACACCTTC. This gives the protein CASSEDRAYGYTF.

This clone has more than one count but fewer than ten. This chain connects TRBV9 to TRBJ2-3; D is possibly TRBD2 (7 bases). Germline lookup yields CDR1 SGDLS and CDR2 YYNGEE. The CDR3 has 14 residues. Trimming cost V 6 bases and J 2 bases, with 13 bases left between them. The CDR3 spells CASKGGGSTDTQYF. The CDR3 DNA reads TGTGCCAGCAAAGGGGGGGGGTCCACAGATACGCAGTATTTT. Looking up the rest from reference TRBV9 and TRBJ2-3 gives the full variable domain: DSGVTQTPKHLITATGQRVTLRCSPRSGDLSVYWYQQSLDQGLQFLIQYYNGEERAKGNILERFSAQQFPDLHSELNLSSLELGDSALYFCASKGGGSTDTQYFGPGTRLTVL.

The V gene is TRBV18, the J gene TRBJ1-5, with 9 bases identical to TRBD1. Unmatched junction bases numbered 11, after V lost 2 bases and J lost 6 bases. The CDR3 has 17 residues. The germline CDR1 and CDR2 sequences are KGHSH and LQKENI. This CDR3 is CASSPFPGQGGRQPQHF. The DNA for the CDR3 is TGTGCCAGCTCACCATTCCCGGGACAGGGAGGCCGTCAGCCCCAGCATTTT.

The gene calls are TRBV4-1 and TRBJ2-5; TRBD2 matches 7 bases. CDR1 and CDR2 from the germline V gene are MGHRA and YSYEKL. The CDR3 runs to 12 residues. V was pared by 4 bases and J by 13 bases, with 9 bases of the junction left unmatched. This CDR3 is CASSPMSGGMYF. The CDR3 nucleotides are TGCGCCAGCAGCCCCATGTCCGGGGGGATGTACTTC.